The clone carrying this T cell receptor beta chain appeared a few times. Its specificity is not known. CD4+ naive, central memory, regulatory and stem cell-like memory subsets were isolated by sorting on CD45RO/CCR7/CD25/CD127/CD95/CD27. This specimen belongs to a study of beta chain features in type 1 diabetes. General observations from the study: Shortening that was moderate but significant affected the TCRB CDR3s of Type 1 diabetes patients in all four CD4+ subsets.

The entirety of the isolated RNA underwent reverse transcription, so expressed TCRB transcripts were sequenced. Some clones are missing from TCRdb's copy, which holds only in-frame ones; the method was immunoSEQ multiplex PCR. The sample yields a few hundred thousand clones, 16% seen once. The germline CDR1 and CDR2 sequences are MGHRA and YSYEKL. This CDR3 is built from 18 residues. The junction had 11 bases not matched to a gene; V was cut back by 1 base and J by 2 bases. The specimen was naive CD4+ T cells from blood. The rearrangement links TRBV4-1 to TRBJ2-4, with TRBD2 identical over 7 bases. The receptor was derived from a man between 25 and 39 years old with type 1 diabetes. CDR3 coding DNA: TGCGCCAGCAGCCAAGGACGCGTGGCGGGAGAAACCAAAAACATTCAGTACTTC. It is translated as CASSQGRVAGETKNIQYF.